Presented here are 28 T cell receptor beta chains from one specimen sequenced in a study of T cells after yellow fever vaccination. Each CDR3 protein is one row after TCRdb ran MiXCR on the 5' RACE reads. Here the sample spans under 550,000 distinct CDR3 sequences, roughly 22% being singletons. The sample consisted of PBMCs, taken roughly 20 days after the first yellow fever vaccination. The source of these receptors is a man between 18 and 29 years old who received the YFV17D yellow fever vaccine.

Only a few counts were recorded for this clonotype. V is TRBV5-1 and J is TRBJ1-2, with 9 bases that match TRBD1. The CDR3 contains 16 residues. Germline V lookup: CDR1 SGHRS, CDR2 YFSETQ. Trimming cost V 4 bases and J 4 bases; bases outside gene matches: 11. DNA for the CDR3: TGCGCCAGCAGCGCAGCCGGGACAGGGAGTATCTATGGCTACACCTTC. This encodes CASSAAGTGSIYGYTF.

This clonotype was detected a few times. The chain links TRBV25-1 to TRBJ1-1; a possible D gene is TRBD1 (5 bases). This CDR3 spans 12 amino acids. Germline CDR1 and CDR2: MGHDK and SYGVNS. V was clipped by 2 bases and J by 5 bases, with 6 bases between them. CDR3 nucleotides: TGTGCCAGCAGTGAACAGGGAACTGAAGCTTTCTTT. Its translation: CASSEQGTEAFF.

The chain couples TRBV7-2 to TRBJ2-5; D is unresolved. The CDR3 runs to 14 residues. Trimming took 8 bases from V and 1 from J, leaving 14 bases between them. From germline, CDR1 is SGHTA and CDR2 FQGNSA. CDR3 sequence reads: CASLEGRSQETQYF. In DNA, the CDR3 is TGTGCCAGCTTAGAAGGGCGCAGCCAAGAGACCCAGTACTTC.

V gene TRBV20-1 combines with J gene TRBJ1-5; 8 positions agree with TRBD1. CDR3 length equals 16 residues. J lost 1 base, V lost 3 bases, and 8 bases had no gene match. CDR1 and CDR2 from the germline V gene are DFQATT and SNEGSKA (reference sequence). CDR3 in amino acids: CSASRTGRGSNQPQHF. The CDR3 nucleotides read TGCAGTGCTAGTAGGACAGGGCGGGGAAGCAATCAGCCCCAGCATTTT.

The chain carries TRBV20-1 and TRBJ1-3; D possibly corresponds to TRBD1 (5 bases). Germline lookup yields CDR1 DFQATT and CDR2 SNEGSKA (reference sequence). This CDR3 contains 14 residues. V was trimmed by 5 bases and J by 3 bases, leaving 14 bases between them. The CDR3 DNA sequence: TGCAGTGCTGGGACCTATCGAAATGGAAACACCATATATTTT. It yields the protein CSAGTYRNGNTIYF.

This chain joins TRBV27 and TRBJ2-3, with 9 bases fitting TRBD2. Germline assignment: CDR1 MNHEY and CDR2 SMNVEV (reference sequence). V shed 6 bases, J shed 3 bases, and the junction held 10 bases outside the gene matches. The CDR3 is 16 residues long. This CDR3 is CASSRLAVGKTDTQYF. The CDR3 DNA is TGTGCCAGCAGCAGACTAGCGGTCGGTAAGACAGATACGCAGTATTTT.

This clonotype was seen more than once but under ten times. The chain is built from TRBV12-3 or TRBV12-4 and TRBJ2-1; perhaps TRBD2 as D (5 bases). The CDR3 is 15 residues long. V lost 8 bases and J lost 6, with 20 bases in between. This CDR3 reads CASGPTRSEVNEQFF. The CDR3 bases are TGTGCCAGCGGCCCAACTAGATCGGAGGTCAATGAGCAGTTCTTC.

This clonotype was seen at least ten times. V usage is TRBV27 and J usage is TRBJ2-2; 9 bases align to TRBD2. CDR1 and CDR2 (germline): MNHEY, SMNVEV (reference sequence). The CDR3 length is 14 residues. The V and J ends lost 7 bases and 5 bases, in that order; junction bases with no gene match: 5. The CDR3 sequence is CASTVLAGTGELFF. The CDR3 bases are TGTGCCAGCACCGTCCTAGCGGGGACCGGGGAGCTGTTTTTT.

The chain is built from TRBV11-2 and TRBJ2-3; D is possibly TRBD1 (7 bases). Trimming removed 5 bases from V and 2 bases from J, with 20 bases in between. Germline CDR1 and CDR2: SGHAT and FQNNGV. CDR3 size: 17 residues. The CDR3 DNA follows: TGTGCCAGCAGCCTCCTCAGGAGGGGGCAAACCACAGATACGCAGTATTTT. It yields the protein CASSLLRRGQTTDTQYF. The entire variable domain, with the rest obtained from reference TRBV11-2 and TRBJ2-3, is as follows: EAGVAQSPRYKIIEKRQSVAFWCNPISGHATLYWYQQILGQGPKLLIQFQNNGVVDDSQLPKDRFSAERLKGVDSTLKIQPAKLEDSAVYLCASSLLRRGQTTDTQYFGPGTRLTVL.

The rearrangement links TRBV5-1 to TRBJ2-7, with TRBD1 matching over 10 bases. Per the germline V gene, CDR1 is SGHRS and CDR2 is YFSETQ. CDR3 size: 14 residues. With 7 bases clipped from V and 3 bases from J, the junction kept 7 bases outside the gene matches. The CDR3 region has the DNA TGCGCCAGCGGCATCGGGACAGGGGTCTACGAGCAGTACTTC. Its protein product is CASGIGTGVYEQYF.

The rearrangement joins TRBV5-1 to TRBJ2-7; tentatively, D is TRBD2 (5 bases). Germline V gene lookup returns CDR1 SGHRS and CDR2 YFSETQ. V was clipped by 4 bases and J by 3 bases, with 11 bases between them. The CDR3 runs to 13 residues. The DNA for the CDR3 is TGCGCCAGCAGCGCAGGACGGGACTACGAGCAGTACTTC. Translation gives CASSAGRDYEQYF.

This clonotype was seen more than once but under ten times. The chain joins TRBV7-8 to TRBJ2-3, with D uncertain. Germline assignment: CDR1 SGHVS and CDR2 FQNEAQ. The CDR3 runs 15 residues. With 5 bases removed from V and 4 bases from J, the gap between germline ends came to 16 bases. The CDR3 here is CASSPNRVDSDTQYF. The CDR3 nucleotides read TGTGCCAGCAGCCCTAACCGGGTCGACTCAGATACGCAGTATTTT.

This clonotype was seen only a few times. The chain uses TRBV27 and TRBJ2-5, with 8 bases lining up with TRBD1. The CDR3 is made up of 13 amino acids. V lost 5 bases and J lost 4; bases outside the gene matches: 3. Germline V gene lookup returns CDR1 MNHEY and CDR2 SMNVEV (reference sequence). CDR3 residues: CASSPTGGETQYF. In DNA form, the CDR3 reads TGTGCCAGCAGTCCCACAGGGGGAGAGACCCAGTACTTC.

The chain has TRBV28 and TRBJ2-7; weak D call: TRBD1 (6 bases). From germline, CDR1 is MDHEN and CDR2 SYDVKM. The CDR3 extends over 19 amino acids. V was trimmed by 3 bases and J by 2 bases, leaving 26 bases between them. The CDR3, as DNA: TGTGCCAGCAGTTTGAACACGCTGGCCCGGGGACACCTTCCCTACGAGCAGTACGTC. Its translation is CASSLNTLARGHLPYEQYV.

CDR3 protein: CASSLAASGGARADTQYF. The CDR3 DNA follows: TGTGCCAGCAGCTTAGCGGCTAGCGGGGGGGCTAGGGCAGATACGCAGTATTTT. The chain has TRBV7-2 and TRBJ2-3, with TRBD2 matching over 12 bases. The CDR3 consists of 18 residues. Germline assignment: CDR1 SGHTA and CDR2 FQGNSA. With 0 bases clipped from V and 4 bases from J, the junction kept 8 bases outside the gene matches.

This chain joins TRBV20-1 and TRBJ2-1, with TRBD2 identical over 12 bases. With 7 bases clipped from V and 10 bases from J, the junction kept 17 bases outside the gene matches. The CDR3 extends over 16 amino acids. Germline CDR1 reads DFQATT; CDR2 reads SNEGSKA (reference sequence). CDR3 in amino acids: CSGSGRTSGVGGEQFF. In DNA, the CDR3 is TGCAGTGGTTCAGGGCGGACTAGCGGGGTGGGGGGCGAGCAGTTCTTC.

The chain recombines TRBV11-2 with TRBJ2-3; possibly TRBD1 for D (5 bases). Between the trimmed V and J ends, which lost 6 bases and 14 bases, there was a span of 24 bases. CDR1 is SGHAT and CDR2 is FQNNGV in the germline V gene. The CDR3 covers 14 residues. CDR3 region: CASRDSPRRAYLYF. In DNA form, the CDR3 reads TGTGCCAGCAGAGACAGCCCGCGTAGAGCGTACTTGTATTTT.

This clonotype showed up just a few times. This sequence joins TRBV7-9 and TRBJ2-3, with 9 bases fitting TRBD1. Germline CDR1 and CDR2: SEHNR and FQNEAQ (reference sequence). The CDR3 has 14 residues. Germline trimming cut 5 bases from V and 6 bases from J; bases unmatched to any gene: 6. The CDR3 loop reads CASSTGQGLDTQYF. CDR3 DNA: TGTGCCAGCAGCACGGGACAGGGTCTTGATACGCAGTATTTT.

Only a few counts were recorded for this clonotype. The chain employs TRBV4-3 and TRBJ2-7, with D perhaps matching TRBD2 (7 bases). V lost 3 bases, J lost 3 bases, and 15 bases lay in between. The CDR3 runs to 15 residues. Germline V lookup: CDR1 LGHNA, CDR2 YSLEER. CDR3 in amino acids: CASSQRGGPHYEQYV. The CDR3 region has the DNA TGCGCCAGCAGCCAGAGGGGGGGCCCTCACTACGAGCAGTACGTC.

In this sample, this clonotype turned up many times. Here the CDR3 DNA reads TGTGCCAGCAGCTCACAGGGCATTGAGCAGTTCTTC. This sequence encodes CASSSQGIEQFF. The chain joins TRBV7-2 to TRBJ2-1; maybe TRBD1 (6 bases). The CDR3 runs to 12 residues. Germline loops: CDR1 SGHTA, CDR2 FQGNSA. The V end was cut by 4 bases, the J end by 9 bases, with 10 bases between.

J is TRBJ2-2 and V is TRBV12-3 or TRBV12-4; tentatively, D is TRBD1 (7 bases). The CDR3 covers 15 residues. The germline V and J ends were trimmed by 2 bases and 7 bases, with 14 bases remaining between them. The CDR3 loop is CASSLRGRAGGELFF. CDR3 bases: TGTGCCAGCAGTTTAAGGGGGCGAGCGGGCGGGGAGCTGTTTTTT.

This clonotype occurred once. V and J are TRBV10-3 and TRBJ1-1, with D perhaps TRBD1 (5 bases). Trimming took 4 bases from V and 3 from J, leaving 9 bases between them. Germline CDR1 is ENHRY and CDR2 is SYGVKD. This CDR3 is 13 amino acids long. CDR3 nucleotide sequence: TGTGCCATCAGTGTCCAGGGCGACACTGAAGCTTTCTTT. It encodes CAISVQGDTEAFF.

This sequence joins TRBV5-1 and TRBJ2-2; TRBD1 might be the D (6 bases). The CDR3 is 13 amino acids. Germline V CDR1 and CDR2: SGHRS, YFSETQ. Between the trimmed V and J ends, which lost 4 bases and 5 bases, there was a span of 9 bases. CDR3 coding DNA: TGCGCCAGCAGCGTTGGACAGACCGGGGAGCTGTTTTTT. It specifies CASSVGQTGELFF.

The CDR3 is CASSKPGLGADTQYF. CDR3 nucleotide sequence: TGTGCCAGCAGCAAGCCGGGACTCGGGGCAGATACGCAGTATTTT. The rearrangement joins TRBV28 to TRBJ2-3, with D perhaps TRBD2 (6 bases). Germline V gives CDR1 MDHEN, CDR2 SYDVKM. CDR3 length: 15 residues. Between the trimmed V and J ends, which lost 6 bases and 4 bases, there was a span of 17 bases.

The CDR3 sequence: CASSLVGEHTQYF. The CDR3 DNA follows: TGTGCCAGCAGCTTAGTGGGGGAACATACGCAGTATTTT. This chain links TRBV7-3 with TRBJ2-3; tentatively, D is TRBD1 or TRBD2 (5 bases each). Looked up from germline, CDR1 is SGHTA and CDR2 is FQGTGA. The CDR3 is 13 residues long. Trimming removed 2 bases from V and 7 bases from J, with 10 bases in between.

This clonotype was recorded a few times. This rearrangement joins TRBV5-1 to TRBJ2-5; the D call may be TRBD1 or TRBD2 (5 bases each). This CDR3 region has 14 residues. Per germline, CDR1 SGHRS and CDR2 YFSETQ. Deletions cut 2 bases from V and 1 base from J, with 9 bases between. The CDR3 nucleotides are TGCGCCAGCAGCTTCGGGGCCGCCCAAGAGACCCAGTACTTC. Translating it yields CASSFGAAQETQYF.

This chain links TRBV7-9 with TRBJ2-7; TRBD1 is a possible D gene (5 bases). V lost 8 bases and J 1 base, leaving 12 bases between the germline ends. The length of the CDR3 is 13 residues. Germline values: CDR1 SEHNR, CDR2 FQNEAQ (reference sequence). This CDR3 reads CASGHSRSYEQYV. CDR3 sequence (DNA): TGTGCCAGCGGACACTCACGATCCTACGAGCAGTACGTC.

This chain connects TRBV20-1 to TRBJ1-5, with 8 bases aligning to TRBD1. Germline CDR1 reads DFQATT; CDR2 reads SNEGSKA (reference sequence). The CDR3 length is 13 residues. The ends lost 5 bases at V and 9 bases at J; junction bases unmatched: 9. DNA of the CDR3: TGCAGTGCTTACGGGCAGGGGGCCGTGCCCCAGCATTTT. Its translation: CSAYGQGAVPQHF.